A single sample gave rise to the 19 T cell receptor beta chains below, sequenced in a study of identical twins. TCRdb re-derived calls from the 5' RACE reads in MiXCR, one entry per CDR3 protein. The top ten clones hold 7.2% of a sample with about 340,000 distinct CDR3 sequences, 9% to 15% of them seen once. This sample also appeared in a second study, on yellow fever vaccine responses in identical twins.

Sequencing was performed on CD8+ T cells sorted from blood. Receptor source: a woman in her late teens or twenties in good health.

The V gene is TRBV20-1, the J gene TRBJ2-1; TRBD2 is a possible D gene (7 bases). Deletions cut 1 base from V and 8 bases from J, with 15 bases between. CDR1 is DFQATT and CDR2 is SNEGSKA in the germline V gene (reference sequence). The CDR3 sequence is 14 residues long. The CDR3 loop is CSARVAEGGDEQFF. Written as DNA, the CDR3 is TGCAGTGCTAGAGTAGCGGAGGGGGGGGATGAGCAGTTCTTC.

The CDR3 nucleotides read TGTGCCACAGGGACAGGGGCACTCTATGGCTACACCTTC. Its translation is CATGTGALYGYTF. The chain combines TRBV10-3 with TRBJ1-2; 10 nucleotides align to TRBD1. The V gene end was trimmed by 10 bases and the J gene end by 4 bases; junction bases not matched to a gene: 6. Per germline, CDR1 ENHRY and CDR2 SYGVKD. CDR3 length: 13 residues.

This clonotype appeared many times. This rearrangement joins TRBV5-1 to TRBJ2-3; D not resolved. CDR1 is SGHRS, CDR2 YFSETQ, per germline. Between the trimmed V and J ends, which lost 0 bases and 6 bases, there was a span of 14 bases. This CDR3 spans 15 amino acids. CDR3 protein: CASSLVVPELDTQYF. The CDR3 DNA sequence: TGCGCCAGCAGCTTGGTAGTTCCCGAATTGGATACGCAGTATTTT.

This rearrangement joins TRBV6-1 to TRBJ2-7; 10 bases agree with TRBD1. Germline lookup yields CDR1 MNHNS and CDR2 SASEGT. This CDR3 spans 17 amino acids. V dropped 5 bases and J dropped 2; count of bases not matched to a gene: 12. The CDR3 nucleotides read TGTGCCAGCAGTCCTTCGACAGGGGGCTTCCCCACCTACGAGCAGTACTTC. As protein: CASSPSTGGFPTYEQYF.

This clonotype was recorded a few times. The CDR3 DNA reads TGCGCCAGCAGCTTGGAAACCGGACAGCAAGAGACCCAGTACTTC. Translation: CASSLETGQQETQYF. The chain is built from TRBV5-1 and TRBJ2-5, with D possibly TRBD1 on 6 matching bases. In germline, CDR1 is SGHRS, CDR2 YFSETQ. Trimming shortened V by 0 bases and J by 2 bases, and 11 bases separated the two germline ends. There are 15 residues in the CDR3.

The chain has TRBV20-1 and TRBJ2-3, with D perhaps TRBD1 (5 bases). V was shortened by 3 bases and J by 2 bases, with 15 bases between the two germline ends. The CDR3 runs 15 residues. Germline CDR1 DFQATT, CDR2 SNEGSKA (reference sequence). The CDR3 nucleotides read TGCAGTGCTAGTTTGGGCCCAGGGCTCACAGATACGCAGTATTTT. It translates to CSASLGPGLTDTQYF.

This clonotype was found a few times. The chain combines TRBV5-6 with TRBJ2-4, with 10 bases matching TRBD1. Germline CDR1 and CDR2: SGHDT and YYEEEE. V lost 3 bases and J lost 15; bases outside the gene matches: 6. The CDR3 consists of 12 residues. The DNA for the CDR3 is TGTGCCAGCAGCTATGGGACAGGGGAACCGTACTTC. Translated, it gives CASSYGTGEPYF. The whole variable domain, remainder taken from reference TRBV5-6 and TRBJ2-4, is DAGVTQSPTHLIKTRGQQVTLRCSPKSGHDTVSWYQQALGQGPQFIFQYYEEEERQRGNFPDRFSGHQFPNYSSELNVNALLLGDSALYLCASSYGTGEPYFGAGTRLSVL.

The V and J genes are TRBV3-1 and TRBJ2-7; either TRBD1 or TRBD2 may supply D (5 bases each). The germline gives CDR1 LGHDT, CDR2 YNNKEL (reference sequence). CDR3 length: 13 amino acids. Trimming shortened V by 9 bases and J by 0 bases, and 12 bases separated the two germline ends. The CDR3 DNA sequence: TGTGCCAGTAGGGACCCAGGCTCCTACGAGCAGTACTTC. It codes for CASRDPGSYEQYF.

Only a few counts were recorded for this clonotype. The chain uses TRBV28 and TRBJ2-7, with D possibly matching TRBD2 (5 bases). The CDR3 length is 12 residues. The germline V and J ends were trimmed by 5 bases and 2 bases, with 7 bases remaining between them. Germline lookup yields CDR1 MDHEN and CDR2 SYDVKM. The CDR3 coding sequence is TGTGCCAGCAGTCGGGAACCCTACGAGCAGTACTTC. This translates into CASSREPYEQYF.

This clonotype has only a few counts. The genes are TRBV4-1 and TRBJ2-7; 10 bases agree with TRBD2. The V segment lost 4 bases and the J segment 7 bases; nucleotides outside the gene matches: 10. CDR1 and CDR2 (germline): MGHRA, YSYEKL. The CDR3 contains 15 residues. The CDR3 DNA is TGCGCCAGCAGCCCAAGATCTAGCGGGAGTGGGGAGCAGTACTTC. It codes for CASSPRSSGSGEQYF.

This clonotype was counted only a few times. The gene calls are TRBV24-1 and TRBJ2-1; 8 bases map to TRBD2. J was trimmed by 9 bases and V by 4 bases; bases with no gene match: 4. CDR1 is KGHDR, CDR2 SFDVKD, per germline. There are 13 residues in the CDR3. In DNA, the CDR3 is TGTGCCACCAGTGAACTTACTAGCGGTGAGCAGTTCTTC. Its protein is CATSELTSGEQFF.

This clonotype was seen more than once but under ten times. This chain links TRBV5-1 with TRBJ2-1, with 10 bases matching TRBD2. The junction had 26 bases not matched to a gene; V was cut back by 0 bases and J by 5 bases. The CDR3 is made up of 23 amino acids. Germline values: CDR1 SGHRS, CDR2 YFSETQ. CDR3 amino acids: CASSLEGQSLLAGSGVLDNEQFF. DNA of the CDR3: TGCGCCAGCAGCTTGGAAGGGCAAAGTTTACTAGCGGGGAGCGGAGTACTAGACAATGAGCAGTTCTTC.

The V call is TRBV5-6, the J call TRBJ2-2; a possible D gene is TRBD1 (5 bases). CDR3 length: 16 residues. CDR1 and CDR2 (germline): SGHDT, YYEEEE. The V end lost 0 bases, the J end lost 0 bases, and 9 bases lay between the germline ends. The CDR3 loop reads CASSLAGRANTGELFF. CDR3 DNA sequence: TGTGCCAGCAGCTTGGCCGGCAGGGCGAACACCGGGGAGCTGTTTTTT.

The chain links TRBV19 to TRBJ2-1; D not certain. CDR1 and CDR2 from the germline V gene are LNHDA and SQIVND (reference sequence). There are 13 residues in the CDR3. Trimming took 1 base from V and 4 from J, leaving 5 bases between them. The CDR3, as DNA: TGTGCCAGTAGTATAGCGAGTTACAATGAGCAGTTCTTC. This encodes CASSIASYNEQFF.

The sample holds a few counts of this clonotype. The rearrangement links TRBV11-2 to TRBJ2-5, with D hard to call. This CDR3 has 14 residues. Germline CDR1 reads SGHAT; CDR2 reads FQNNGV. Trimming left V 0 bases short and J 14 bases short, with 19 bases between. The CDR3 coding sequence is TGTGCCAGCAGCTTAGATCTGGGTGGGCCGGAGCCATACTTC. This sequence encodes CASSLDLGGPEPYF. The full variable domain, its missing parts supplied by reference TRBV11-2 and TRBJ2-5, is EAGVAQSPRYKIIEKRQSVAFWCNPISGHATLYWYQQILGQGPKLLIQFQNNGVVDDSQLPKDRFSAERLKGVDSTLKIQPAKLEDSAVYLCASSLDLGGPEPYFGPGTRLLVL.

The chain has TRBV20-1 and TRBJ2-7; tentative D call: TRBD2 (5 bases). The CDR3 sequence is 13 residues long. Germline loops: CDR1 DFQATT, CDR2 SNEGSKA (reference sequence). V lost 3 bases and J lost 4, with 13 bases in between. The CDR3 loop reads CSASSAGSYEQYF. Here the CDR3 DNA reads TGCAGTGCTAGTTCGGCGGGCTCGTACGAGCAGTACTTC.

There are a few counts of this clonotype. The CDR3 nucleotides read TGCGCCAGCAGCCAAGAAGGCAGAGGGAACACTGAAGCTTTCTTT. Its translation is CASSQEGRGNTEAFF. The rearrangement joins TRBV4-1 to TRBJ1-1, with D unclear. The V and J ends lost 0 bases and 1 base respectively, with 9 bases between them. Germline V lookup: CDR1 MGHRA, CDR2 YSYEKL. The CDR3 totals 15 residues.

This chain uses TRBV12-3 or TRBV12-4 with TRBJ2-3; D call uncertain. Between the trimmed V and J ends, which lost 5 bases and 4 bases, there was a span of 13 bases. This CDR3 spans 14 amino acids. In DNA form, the CDR3 reads TGTGCCAGCAGTCCTCGGTTAGAGGCAGATACGCAGTATTTT. Translated: CASSPRLEADTQYF.

This clonotype was detected many times. The chain employs TRBV5-1 and TRBJ2-1; a possible D gene is TRBD2 (6 bases). Looked up from germline, CDR1 is SGHRS and CDR2 is YFSETQ. V was cut by 2 bases and J by 6 bases, with 12 bases left in between. The CDR3 runs 14 residues. The CDR3 DNA reads as TGCGCCAGCAGCTTCGAGCGGAGGGCCAATGAGCAGTTCTTC. It specifies CASSFERRANEQFF.